This entry concerns a single T cell receptor beta chain. Its antigen is not yet known. Base quality data are lacking; no much larger clone is found one base away. Library preparation employed the immunoSEQ multiplex PCR assay. For the multiplex PCR, a mixture combining 60 forward primers for TCR Vbeta segments and 13 reverse primers for TCR Jbeta segments was used. Amplification of the CDR3 region of rearranged TCR beta genes was performed with a multiplex PCR assay on genomic DNA. On the Illumina HiSeq System, the amplified TCR beta libraries were sequenced as 87-base-pair reads. The paper's processing steps were these. In a later analysis, tens of millions of unique TCR beta chains were counted across the 500 to 700 repertoires, and approximately 9.9 million of these chains were shared by at least two donors. Raw reads were error-corrected and collapsed into unique sequences by a nearest-neighbor algorithm in which closely related sequences were merged to remove PCR and sequencing errors. V, D and J gene segments were assigned by aligning CDR3 sequences to IMGT reference sequences. Each retained sequence needed at least a six-nucleotide match to both a V gene segment and a J gene segment. A rearrangement was called productive if the CDR3 had no stop codons and remained in frame with V and J, and every other rearrangement was called non-productive. Following IMGT convention, CDR3 was defined as the stretch from the second conserved V-encoded cysteine up to the conserved J-encoded phenylalanine. Sequences without an unambiguous match to a single V gene segment were excluded from the earlier analysis of a few hundred of the donors. In an earlier analysis of 587 of the donors, a V segment was called functional when productive rearrangements were above 56.7%, and segregating when the standard deviation between donors exceeded 5%. A statistical classification framework was developed to diagnose cytomegalovirus status using the catalog of TCR beta chain sequences. A later analysis assigned V and J genes by comparing TCR nucleotide sequences with IMGT/GENE-DB human TR gene sequences. Using the TCRdist pipeline, a later analysis assigned CDR3 sequences along with most-parsimonious VDJ recombination scenarios. In a later analysis, each TCR beta chain was defined by its CDR3 amino acid sequence together with its V-gene family, and reads without a unique V-gene family were excluded. To address suspected cross-contamination and a sequencing artifact, a later analysis removed around 600 highly shared, low-generation-probability nucleotide sequences. In a later analysis, a clonal expansion index for each public chain was calculated from normalized within-repertoire ranks of inferred template counts. A later analysis computed generation probabilities with a VDJ recombination model fitted to out-of-frame rearrangements, and checked the results against IGoR. Hypergeometric tests were used in a later analysis to score TCR-TCR, TCR-HLA and TCR-CMV co-occurrence, with a repertoire-size bias correction applied to the TCR pairs. False discovery rates were estimated in a later analysis by permuting HLA or CMV assignments 20 times. In a later analysis, co-occurring TCRs were grouped with DBSCAN, and TCRdist sequence similarity was added when clustering was performed within HLA-allele-positive subsets. Repertoires with fewer than 30,000 or more than 120,000 public chains, plus five repertoires with anomalous nucleotide sharing, were excluded from co-occurrence clustering. TCRdb stores this immuneACCESS table with in-frame sequences only. Part of the clones is absent; in the studies checked, under half of the shortfall reflects unresolved V genes, and no reason is known for the rest. The V and J calls and the clone size are those of that table, but D and trimming were determined from the DNA. The sample contains 90,000 to 150,000 clones, 77% of them found a single time. The top ten clones comprise around 4.9% of the sample.

These data originate in a study of cytomegalovirus exposure and HLA in healthy donors (dated by TCRdb to about 2017). General notes on the study: An earlier analysis of some 600 of the donors reported 276 Gb of sequence data and around 110 million unique TCR beta sequences obtained from about 179 million T cells. Among approximately 370 genotyped donors of the cohort, an average of roughly 230,000 unique TCR beta nucleotide sequences was sequenced per donor, of which about 18% were non-productive. A later genetic analysis took genome-wide SNP genotypes for about 60% of the roughly 670 donors and used that subset as a discovery cohort. Both class I and class II loci were covered by HLA typing, at four-digit resolution. The study profiled the T cell repertoires of about 640 subjects by immunosequencing and related them to cytomegalovirus serostatus. In addition to the first cohort of 666 subjects, a separate validation cohort of some 120 different subjects was used. To study patterns of TCR occurrence, a later analysis re-analyzed previously published TCR beta repertoires from 700 or so donors and added high-resolution HLA genotyping. Donor age, sex, ethnicity and CMV serostatus were compiled together with the repertoire data. To predict cytomegalovirus infection status, the study brought together high-throughput TCR immunosequencing, statistical association of individual TCRs with disease status, and machine learning. Of the 300 to 450 genotyped donors, less than 85% were placed in the genetic ancestry cluster associated with self-reported Caucasian donors. The study aimed to test whether signatures of past pathogen exposure could be identified by cataloging public T cell receptors. Four to six DR-DQ haplotypes were handled as single units for association and clustering because linkage in the cohort was strong. All discovery cohort repertoires had been generated on a single sequencing platform. The number of typed donors differed by locus: roughly 629-630 for A, B, C, DRB1 and DQB1; some 500 for DQA1; some 610 for DPA1; and 450 to 480 for DPB1. To decide whether each TCR beta V gene segment behaved as functional or pseudogenic, an earlier analysis of over 500 of the donors relied on high-throughput TCR beta sequencing. In the later analysis, no new phenotypic data were used to find candidate immune exposures; instead, reliance was placed on TCR beta sequences and their occurrence across donors. An early release that covered 640 HLA-typed donors contained approximately 300 gigabases of sequencing data and 70 million to 100 million unique TCR sequences.

From the germline V gene (reference sequence), CDR1 is GTSNPN and CDR2 is SVGIG. After removal of 4 bases from V and 9 bases from J, the junction retains 9 bases not matched to a gene. From the cysteine up to the phenylalanine, the CDR3 has a length of 13 residues. Left in the record is the CDR3 DNA by itself, 39 bases read in frame from the first base. The cohort comprised some 680 healthy bone marrow donors. All cohort members were sampled while nominally healthy, although unrecorded immune exposures were likely present. The donor tested CMV seropositive, placing the donor among the 289 seropositive members of the cohort. A peripheral blood sample was collected from each donor, and TCR beta sequencing was performed on peripheral blood mononuclear cells. Genomic DNA extraction from the blood cell samples was performed with the Qiagen DNeasy Blood Extraction Kit. Findings and caveats that apply to the study as a whole: At a false discovery rate of 0.05, a later analysis linked around 17,000 TCR beta sequences to specific HLA alleles. While some public TCRs were present in many individuals, most TCR sequences turned up only very rarely across donors. A group of highly shared sequence variants was considered likely to be a technical artifact of the sequencing pipeline. When HLA alleles, especially DR and DQ, strongly co-occurred, attributing TCR associations to individual alleles was difficult. A further reported finding was that TCR beta sequences accurately predicted the HLA-A and HLA-B alleles for most subjects in the first cohort. The only immune exposure information available for the cohort was CMV serostatus. Linkage disequilibrium might explain the correlated functional status among segregating V segments, but an unknown experimental factor could not be excluded. The authors suggested that the approach could potentially be extended to other disease states and immunological phenotypes. In both the original and validation cohorts, the classifier was reported to diagnose cytomegalovirus status with high specificity and sensitivity. Presence/absence analyses assumed roughly uniform sequencing depth across donors, an assumption that may not hold. Some IMGT-functional V segments, including TRBV6-2 and TRBV6-3, could not be distinguished by the 87-base-pair reads and were therefore excluded. A later analysis found that HLA-associated TCR beta chains were more clonally expanded and had lower generation probabilities than equally common non-associated chains. Most CMV-associated TCR beta chains appeared to be HLA-restricted in a later analysis, and the HLA associations seemed to be driven largely by CMV exposure. Because counts were too low, roughly 16 rarely observed V segments, including chromosome 9 orphons, were left out of the earlier analysis of about 620 of the donors. Broadly in line with IMGT annotations, most TCR beta V segments showed up in productive rearrangements about 87% or about 30% of the time in an earlier analysis of approximately 600 of the donors. Because HLA typing was missing for some donors at each locus, association tests included only the typed subset. The cohort was sequenced for TCR beta chains only, and without alpha or paired-chain data the features that could be detected were limited. In a later genetic analysis, a missense DCLRE1C variant was associated with V-gene and J-gene trimming of TCR beta chains, and the association was replicated in an independent cohort. A few of the identified cytomegalovirus-associated TCR beta chains were confirmed in vitro to be specific for cytomegalovirus antigens. A total of 150 to 200 TCR beta chains were listed by the study as associated with cytomegalovirus. According to a later analysis, parvovirus B19, influenza, CMV and Epstein-Barr virus appeared linked to several top co-occurrence clusters. A later analysis found that TCR association rates varied across HLA loci, with DRB1 alleles showing the most associated TCRs and HLA-C alleles the fewest. According to a later genetic analysis, donors in an Asian-associated ancestry cluster had fewer N-insertions in productive TCRs than the roughly 700-donor mean.

Recombination linked TRBV30 to TRBJ2-1; TRBD2 lines up with 7 middle nucleotides. This receptor was obtained from a man in his fifties in good health and CMV-seropositive. The sequenced sample was PBMCs. The nucleotide sequence is given as TGTGCCTGGATGGGCGGGAGAGGTGCTGAGCAGTTCTTC. Its protein product is CAWMGGRGAEQFF.